This T cell receptor beta chain originates from a study of response to subunit inactivated influenza vaccine. Findings of the study overall: Each seasonal influenza vaccination, the authors suggested, recruits few new T cells.

This clonotype was counted between two and nine times. What it recognizes is unknown. TCRdb reanalysed the RT-PCR reads using MiXCR and keeps one entry per CDR3 protein. The sample contains 700,000 to 800,000 distinct CDR3 sequences, 15% to 20% of which appear only once. V lost 7 bases and J lost 5, with 12 bases in between. The CDR3 loop spans 14 amino acids. Germline CDR1 is MNHNS and CDR2 is SASEGT. This sequence was found in a man aged 50-59 years who received an inactivated influenza vaccine. Specimen: PBMCs from blood, collected 4 to 6 days after vaccination. The chain couples TRBV6-1 to TRBJ1-6, with a tentative D call TRBD1 (5 bases). The chain's CDR3 is CASKAQANNSPLHF. The CDR3 DNA is TGTGCCAGCAAGGCACAGGCGAATAATTCACCCCTCCACTTT.